The 4 T cell receptor beta chains below were found in one sample sequenced in a study of identical twins. From the 5' RACE reads, TCRdb called clonotypes with MiXCR, one entry per CDR3 protein. The table shows 1.5 million to 2 million distinct CDR3 sequences, with around 33% occurring only once. Sequenced: cord blood. All receptors derive from a newborn girl in good health.

This chain uses TRBV5-1 with TRBJ1-2; possibly TRBD1 for D (5 bases). The CDR3 is 15 residues long. V was pared by 0 bases and J by 4 bases, with 13 bases between. The germline V gene has CDR1 SGHRS and CDR2 YFSETQ. The CDR3 reads CASSLAQGRGYGYTF. CDR3 sequence (DNA): TGCGCCAGCAGCTTGGCGCAGGGACGGGGCTATGGCTACACCTTC.

On this clonotype: One junction end disagrees with the germline gene, perhaps due to a read error. CDR3: CASTLEREWFEQYF. The CDR3 DNA sequence: TGTGCTAGCACCCTGGAGCGGGAGTGGTTCGAGCAGTACTTC. The V gene is TRBV12-3 or TRBV12-4, the J gene TRBJ2-5; 8 nucleotides match TRBD2. The J call may be mistaken, given a closer DNA end match to TRBJ2-7. The CDR3 sequence is 14 residues long.

V is TRBV5-1 and J is TRBJ2-1; no reliable D call. Germline values: CDR1 SGHRS, CDR2 YFSETQ. CDR3 length: 16 residues. The V and J ends lost 3 bases and 15 bases respectively, with 28 bases between them. The CDR3 sequence is CASSSRQSERTAGRFF. For the CDR3, the DNA is TGCGCCAGCAGCTCCCGACAATCCGAGAGAACCGCTGGAAGGTTCTTC.

The chain combines TRBV20-1 with TRBJ2-4; the D gene is possibly TRBD2 (6 bases). Germline V gene data show CDR1 as DFQATT and CDR2 as SNEGSKA (reference sequence). The CDR3 contains 16 residues. The V end was cut by 3 bases, the J end by 2 bases, with 17 bases between. The chain's CDR3 is CSARTSEWITKNIQYF. CDR3 sequence (DNA): TGCAGTGCTAGGACTAGTGAATGGATCACCAAAAACATTCAGTACTTC.